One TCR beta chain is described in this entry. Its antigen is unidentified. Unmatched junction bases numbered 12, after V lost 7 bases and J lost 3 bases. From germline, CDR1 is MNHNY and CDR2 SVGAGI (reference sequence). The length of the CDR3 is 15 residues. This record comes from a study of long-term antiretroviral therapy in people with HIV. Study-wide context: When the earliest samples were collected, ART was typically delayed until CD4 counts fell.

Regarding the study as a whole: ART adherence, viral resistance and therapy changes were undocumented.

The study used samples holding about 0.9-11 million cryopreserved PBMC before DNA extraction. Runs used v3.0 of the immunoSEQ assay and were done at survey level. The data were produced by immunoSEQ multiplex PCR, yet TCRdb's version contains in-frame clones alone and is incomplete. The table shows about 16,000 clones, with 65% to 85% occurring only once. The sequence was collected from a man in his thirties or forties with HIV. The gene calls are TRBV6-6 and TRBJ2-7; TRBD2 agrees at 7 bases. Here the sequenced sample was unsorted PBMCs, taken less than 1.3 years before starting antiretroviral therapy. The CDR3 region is CASTSEGTTHYEQYF. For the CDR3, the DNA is TGTGCCAGCACCTCCGAAGGGACTACCCACTACGAGCAGTACTTC.